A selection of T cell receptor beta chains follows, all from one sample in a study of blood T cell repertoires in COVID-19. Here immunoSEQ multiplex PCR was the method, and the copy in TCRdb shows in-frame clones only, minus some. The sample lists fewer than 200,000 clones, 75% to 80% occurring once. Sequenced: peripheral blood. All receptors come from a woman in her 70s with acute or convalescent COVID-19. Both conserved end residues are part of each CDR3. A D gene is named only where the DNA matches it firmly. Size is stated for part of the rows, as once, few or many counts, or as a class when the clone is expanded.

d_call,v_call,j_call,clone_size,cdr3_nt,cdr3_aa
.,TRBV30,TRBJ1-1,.,TGTGCCTGGGGCTTCGTCATCAACACTGAAGCTTTCTTT,CAWGFVINTEAFF
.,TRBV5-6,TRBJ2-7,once,TGTGCCAGCAGCGAAGTGGGGGACACCACCTCCTACGAGCAGTACTTC,CASSEVGDTTSYEQYF
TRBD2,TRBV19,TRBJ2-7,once,TGTGCCAGTAGGCTTAGCGGGCTCTCTGACCGGTACGAGCAGTACTTC,CASRLSGLSDRYEQYF
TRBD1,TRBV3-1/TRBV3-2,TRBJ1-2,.,TGTGCCAGCAGCCAAAAGGCGACAGGGCCTCTCGGCTACACCTTC,CASSQKATGPLGYTF
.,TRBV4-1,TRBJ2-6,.,TGCGCCAGCAGCCGGGAACAGGGTGTCAGGTCTGGGGCCAACGTCCTGACTTTC,CASSREQGVRSGANVLTF
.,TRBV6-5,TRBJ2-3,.,TGTGCCAGCAGTTACGGGACTGGGACTAGCACAGATACGCAGTATTTT,CASSYGTGTSTDTQYF
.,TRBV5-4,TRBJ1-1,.,TGTGCCAGCAGCTTGTTGGACAGGAACACTGAAGCTTTCTTT,CASSLLDRNTEAFF
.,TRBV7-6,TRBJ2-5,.,TGTGCCAGCAGATCCCTCCTAGGGAGGGACATGGAGACCCAGTACTTC,CASRSLLGRDMETQYF
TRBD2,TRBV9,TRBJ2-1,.,TGTGCCAGCAGCGTAGGGGAGGGGGGACTAGCGGGCGTCTCCTACAATGAGCAGTTCTTC,CASSVGEGGLAGVSYNEQFF
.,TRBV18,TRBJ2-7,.,TGTGCCAGCTCACAGGACAGAGGCGAGCAGTACTTC,CASSQDRGEQYF
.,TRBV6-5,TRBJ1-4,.,TGTGCCAGCATGCGCGAAGGGGCAACTAATGAAAAACTGTTTTTT,CASMREGATNEKLFF
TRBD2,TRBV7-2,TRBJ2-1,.,TGTGCCAGCAGCGTTACTAGCGGGAGTGGATCCTACAATGAGCAGTTCTTC,CASSVTSGSGSYNEQFF
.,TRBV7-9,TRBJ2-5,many,TGTGCCAGCAGTGAGGTCAGGGGCCAAGAGACCCAGTACTTC,CASSEVRGQETQYF
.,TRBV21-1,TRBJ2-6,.,TGTGCCAGCAGCAAAGAGGCCCTAACAGGGCCTGGGGCCAACGTCCTGACTTTC,CASSKEALTGPGANVLTF
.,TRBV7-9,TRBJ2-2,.,TGTGCCAGCAGCCCCTCTGAGACAGGTTACACCGGGGAGCTGTTTTTT,CASSPSETGYTGELFF
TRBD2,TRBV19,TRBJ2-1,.,TGTGCCAGTAGTATAATAGCGGGAGGTCCCTACAATGAGCAGTTCTTC,CASSIIAGGPYNEQFF
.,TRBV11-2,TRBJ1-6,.,TGTGCCAGCAGCTTAGAGCCGGATTCACCCCTCCACTTT,CASSLEPDSPLHF
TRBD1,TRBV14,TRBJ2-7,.,TGTGCCAGCAGCACTCGACAGGGGGCTGACGAGCAGTACTTC,CASSTRQGADEQYF
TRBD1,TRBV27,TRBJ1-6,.,TGTGCCAGCAACAGGGGGAACTTTAATTCACCCCTCCACTTT,CASNRGNFNSPLHF
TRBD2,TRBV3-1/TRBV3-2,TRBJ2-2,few,TGTGCCAGCAGCCTCTCTAGCGGGAGAACCGGGGAGCTGTTTTTT,CASSLSSGRTGELFF
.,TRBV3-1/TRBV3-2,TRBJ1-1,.,TGTGCCAGCAGCCAAGAATCCCTGTTGAACACTGAAGCTTTCTTT,CASSQESLLNTEAFF
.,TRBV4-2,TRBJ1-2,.,TGTGCCAGCAGCCAAGATATGAGGCAATCGTTC,CASSQDMRQSF
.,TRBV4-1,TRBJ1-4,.,TGCGCCAGCAGCCATTGGCCCATTTTGGCCTCCGGGGGGGAAAAACTGTTTTTT,CASSHWPILASGGEKLFF
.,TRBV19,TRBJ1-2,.,TGTGCCAGTAGTATCTACAGTAATCGGGAATTGAGTTATGGCTACACCTTC,CASSIYSNRELSYGYTF
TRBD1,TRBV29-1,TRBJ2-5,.,TGCAGCGTCGAGTGGACAGGGATTCTGGAGACCCAGTACTTC,CSVEWTGILETQYF
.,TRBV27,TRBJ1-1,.,TGTGCCAGTACCCCACCGGGACAATCGAACACTGAAGCTTTCTTT,CASTPPGQSNTEAFF
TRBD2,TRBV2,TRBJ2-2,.,TGTGCCAGCAGTCCCCTAGCGGGAGGGGTCACCGGGGAGCTGTTTTTT,CASSPLAGGVTGELFF